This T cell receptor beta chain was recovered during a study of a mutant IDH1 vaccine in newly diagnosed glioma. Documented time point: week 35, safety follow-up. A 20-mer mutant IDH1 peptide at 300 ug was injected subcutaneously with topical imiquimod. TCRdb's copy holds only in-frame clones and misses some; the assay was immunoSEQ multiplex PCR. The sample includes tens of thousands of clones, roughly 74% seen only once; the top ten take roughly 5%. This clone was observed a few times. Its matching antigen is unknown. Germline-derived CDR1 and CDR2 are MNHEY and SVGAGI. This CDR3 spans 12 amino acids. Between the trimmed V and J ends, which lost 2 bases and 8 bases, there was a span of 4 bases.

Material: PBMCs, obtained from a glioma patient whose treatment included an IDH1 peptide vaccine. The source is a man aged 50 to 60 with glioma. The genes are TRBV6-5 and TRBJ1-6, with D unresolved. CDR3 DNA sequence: TGTGCCAGCAGTTACAGGGATTCACCCCTCCACTTT. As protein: CASSYRDSPLHF.